The TCR beta chain under discussion was sequenced for a study of neurological immune-mediated disorders. Study summary: Relapsing-remitting disease affected around 31, and secondary progressive 3, of roughly 35 multiple sclerosis patients.

Study observations and caveats: The greatest degree of TCR clonal expansion was observed in HTLV-1-associated myelopathy, with the lowest in multiple sclerosis, below that of healthy controls. When repertoires were grouped phylogenetically, those of 18 of 34 multiple sclerosis patients fell into one related-CDR3 cluster, a possible signature.

This clonotype was seen more than once but under ten times. Its matching antigen is unknown. CDR1 is SEHNR, CDR2 FQNEAQ, per germline (reference sequence). The V and J ends lost 7 bases and 1 base respectively, with 4 bases between them. This CDR3 is 12 amino acids long. Template-switch 5'RACE cDNA synthesis added a 10-nucleotide unique molecular identifier. TCRdb analysed the 5' RACE reads with MiXCR anew, one entry per CDR3 protein. The repertoire has 100,000 to 150,000 distinct CDR3 sequences, around 3% of them found once; the top ten carry 1% to 1.5%. Sequenced: PBMCs. The receptor was isolated from a young woman with multiple sclerosis. This chain links TRBV7-9 with TRBJ2-2; D remains ambiguous. CDR3 nucleotides: TGTGCCAGCAACGAGAACACCGGGGAGCTGTTTTTT. Residues: CASNENTGELFF.